Listed here are 30 T cell receptor beta chains from one sample, sequenced in a study of T cells in Graves' hyperthyroidism and ophthalmopathy. The CDR3 regions of TCR beta were amplified from RNA transcripts. In the first-round RT-PCR of the TCR CDR3, the HTBI primer set was used. TCRdb re-derived calls from the multiplex PCR reads in MiXCR, one entry per CDR3 protein. The data hold about 610,000 distinct CDR3 sequences, with roughly 15% observed a single time. The source material was blood. These receptors came from a woman aged 40-49 years with Graves' ophthalmopathy.

In this sample, this clonotype turned up many times. The V gene is TRBV2, the J gene TRBJ2-1, with D tentatively TRBD2 (5 bases). The germline V gene has CDR1 SNHLY and CDR2 FYNNEI. This CDR3 contains 14 residues. Trimming pared 4 bases from V and 7 bases from J, leaving 14 bases between. The chain's CDR3 is CASSGTSLLNEQFF. The CDR3 region has the DNA TGTGCCAGCAGTGGGACTTCTTTGTTAAATGAGCAGTTCTTC.

V usage is TRBV30 and J usage is TRBJ2-5; TRBD2 matches at 7 bases. CDR3 length: 18 residues. The junction had 21 bases not matched to a gene; V was cut back by 3 bases and J by 5 bases. Germline loops: CDR1 GTSNPN, CDR2 SVGIG (reference sequence). The CDR3 is CAWSKVQGGRGSSETQYF. The CDR3 bases are TGTGCCTGGAGCAAAGTCCAGGGTGGGAGGGGCAGTTCCGAGACCCAGTACTTC.

This clonotype was found many times. The V and J genes are TRBV18 and TRBJ2-5, with TRBD1 matching over 8 bases. Germline CDR1 is KGHSH and CDR2 is LQKENI. V trimming: 6 bases; J trimming: 9 bases; junction bases outside the gene matches: 12. This CDR3 spans 14 amino acids. CDR3 DNA: TGTGCCAGCTCGCCGGACGACAGGGGTGGGGCCCAGTACTTC. Protein sequence: CASSPDDRGGAQYF.

A word on this clonotype: Given a much more abundant clone one base away, this may be a read error. V is TRBV28 and J is TRBJ2-7; D is unclear. The CDR3 spans 14 residues. The germline V and J ends were trimmed by 7 bases and 2 bases, with 15 bases remaining between them. CDR1 is MDHEN, CDR2 SYDVKM, per germline. CDR3 bases: TGTGCCAGCAATCCGGTTGGGCGGCCCTACGAGCAGTACTTC. Amino acids: CASNPVGRPYEQYF.

This chain connects TRBV18 to TRBJ2-1; no clear D. V was clipped by 3 bases and J by 4 bases, with 7 bases between them. Germline V gene sequence: CDR1 KGHSH, CDR2 LQKENI. The CDR3 has 13 amino acids. The CDR3: CASSPMSYNEQFF. DNA of the CDR3: TGTGCCAGCTCACCCATGTCGTACAATGAGCAGTTCTTC.

The CDR3 spells CASSSLQRYSNQPQHF. In nucleotides, the CDR3 is TGTGCCAGCAGTTCCCTGCAGCGGTATAGCAATCAGCCCCAGCATTTT. The chain links TRBV28 to TRBJ1-5, with D unclear. The V gene's germline CDR1 is MDHEN and CDR2 SYDVKM. The V end lost 4 bases, the J end lost 0 bases, and 13 bases lay between the germline ends. CDR3 size: 16 residues.

There are many counts of this clonotype. The chain recombines TRBV29-1 with TRBJ1-1, with a weak D call TRBD1 (5 bases). Germline CDR1 is SQVTM and CDR2 is ANQGSEA. The CDR3 runs 13 residues. The germline V and J ends were trimmed by 6 bases and 0 bases, with 11 bases remaining between them. Here the CDR3 reads CSVYSGMNTEAFF. The CDR3 bases are TGCAGCGTGTACTCAGGGATGAACACTGAAGCTTTCTTT.

J is TRBJ2-4 and V is TRBV18, with D tentatively TRBD2 (5 bases). CDR1 and CDR2 from the germline V gene are KGHSH and LQKENI. CDR3 size: 13 residues. V was shortened by 2 bases and J by 4 bases, with 6 bases between the two germline ends. The CDR3 sequence: CASSPGSKNIQYF. CDR3 in DNA: TGTGCCAGCTCACCAGGGAGTAAAAACATTCAGTACTTC.

V gene TRBV24-1 combines with J gene TRBJ1-2; D not resolved. Germline V CDR1 and CDR2: KGHDR, SFDVKD. The CDR3 runs to 12 residues. V dropped 3 bases and J dropped 4 bases, with 5 bases sitting between them. The CDR3 DNA is TGTGCCACCAGTGATACCCGCTATGGCTACACCTTC. The encoded protein is CATSDTRYGYTF.

Only a few counts were recorded for this clonotype. This sequence joins TRBV18 and TRBJ2-2, with 12 bases matching TRBD2. The length of the CDR3 is 17 residues. Germline CDR1 KGHSH, CDR2 LQKENI. V lost 4 bases and J lost 5; bases outside the gene matches: 8. CDR3 nucleotides: TGTGCCAGCTCACAGGATGGACTAGCGGGACGGACCGGGGAGCTGTTTTTT. Translated: CASSQDGLAGRTGELFF.

Remarks on this clonotype: At one end the junction does not follow the germline gene, possibly because of a read error. This chain joins TRBV15 and TRBJ1-3; maybe TRBD1 (5 bases). CDR3 length: 15 residues. Germline CDR1 and CDR2: LNHNV and YYDKDF (reference sequence). CDR3: CATSLRGSSGNTVYF. CDR3 DNA: TGTGCCACCAGCTTGCGGGGGAGCTCTGGAAACACCGTATATTTT.

The sample holds many counts of this clonotype. V is TRBV7-6 and J is TRBJ2-7; no clear D gene. This CDR3 is 16 amino acids long. The germline gives CDR1 SGHVS, CDR2 FNYEAQ. Trimming cost V 3 bases and J 0 bases, with 15 bases left between them. The CDR3 reads CASSLGTDGSSYEQYF. As DNA, the CDR3 is TGTGCCAGCAGCTTGGGCACAGACGGAAGCTCCTACGAGCAGTACTTC.

The CDR3 DNA follows: TGTGCCAGTAGTATAATCAATCAGCCCCAGCATTTT. Protein sequence: CASSIINQPQHF. This chain uses TRBV19 with TRBJ1-5, with D uncertain. Per germline, CDR1 LNHDA and CDR2 SQIVND (reference sequence). This CDR3 contains 12 residues. Trimming pared 2 bases from V and 3 bases from J, leaving 2 bases between.

V gene TRBV27 combines with J gene TRBJ2-1; a weak D match, TRBD2 (6 bases). The CDR3 runs to 15 residues. CDR1 and CDR2 (germline): MNHEY, SMNVEV (reference sequence). V was pared by 7 bases and J by 2 bases, with 15 bases between. The CDR3 DNA reads TGTGCCAGCATCTTGGCCCGGGGGACCTACAATGAGCAGTTCTTC. Translating it yields CASILARGTYNEQFF.

This clonotype was detected ten times or more. This rearrangement joins TRBV2 to TRBJ1-1; no firm D call. Trimming stripped 1 base from V and 3 bases from J, with 6 bases between. This CDR3 contains 13 residues. Germline CDR1 and CDR2: SNHLY and FYNNEI. CDR3 bases: TGTGCCAGCAGTGAAGGGATTTACACTGAAGCTTTCTTT. Its protein is CASSEGIYTEAFF.

This chain joins TRBV5-4 and TRBJ1-1; a weak D match, TRBD1 (5 bases). The CDR3 is made up of 14 amino acids. Germline V lookup: CDR1 SGHNT, CDR2 YYREEE (reference sequence). The V and J ends lost 6 bases and 7 bases respectively, with 19 bases between them. The chain's CDR3 is CASTSGGVRFEAFF. In nucleotides, the CDR3 is TGTGCCAGCACCTCGGGGGGGGTTCGGTTTGAAGCTTTCTTT. The variable domain in full, completed from reference TRBV5-4 and TRBJ1-1, reads ETGVTQSPTHLIKTRGQQVTLRCSSQSGHNTVSWYQQALGQGPQFIFQYYREEENGRGNFPPRFSGLQFPNYSSELNVNALELDDSALYLCASTSGGVRFEAFFGQGTRLTVV.

V usage is TRBV28 and J usage is TRBJ2-1, with D unresolved. V was shortened by 3 bases and J by 0 bases, with 18 bases between the two germline ends. Germline loops: CDR1 MDHEN, CDR2 SYDVKM. This CDR3 contains 18 residues. The CDR3 DNA sequence: TGTGCCAGCAGTTTTTGGGTCATTGCCCCCAGCTCCTACAATGAGCAGTTCTTC. Translation: CASSFWVIAPSSYNEQFF.

This clonotype was recorded many times. This chain joins TRBV20-1 and TRBJ2-1; 10 bases agree with TRBD2. Germline CDR1 is DFQATT and CDR2 is SNEGSKA (reference sequence). The CDR3 runs to 15 residues. V lost 0 bases and J lost 7; bases outside the gene matches: 6. The CDR3 bases are TGCAGTGCTAGAGATGGGGAGCGGGGGGGGAATGAGCAGTTCTTC. Protein sequence: CSARDGERGGNEQFF.

This clonotype was observed a handful of times. The chain combines TRBV9 with TRBJ1-2; no firm D call. The CDR3 totals 15 residues. The germline CDR1 and CDR2 sequences are SGDLS and YYNGEE. Trimming took 4 bases from V and 1 from J, leaving 14 bases between them. Written as DNA, the CDR3 is TGTGCCAGCAGCCCATCAGAAGCCTTTAACTATGGCTACACCTTC. This gives the protein CASSPSEAFNYGYTF.

The sample holds many counts of this clonotype. The chain uses TRBV2 and TRBJ1-6; D not resolved. Between the trimmed V and J ends, which lost 2 bases and 9 bases, there was a span of 11 bases. This CDR3 contains 14 residues. From germline, CDR1 is SNHLY and CDR2 FYNNEI. This CDR3 is CASSETRQGSPLHF. CDR3 bases: TGTGCCAGCAGTGAAACCCGACAAGGTTCACCCCTCCACTTT. The full variable domain, in which reference TRBV2 and TRBJ1-6 provide the parts outside the CDR3, is EPEVTQTPSHQVTQMGQEVILRCVPISNHLYFYWYRQILGQKVEFLVSFYNNEISEKSEIFDDQFSVERPDGSNFTLKIRSTKLEDSAMYFCASSETRQGSPLHFGNGTRLTVT.

This clonotype was seen many times. This chain joins TRBV3-1 and TRBJ2-1; 14 bases fit TRBD2. V lost 6 bases, J lost 4 bases, and 5 bases stayed unmatched. This CDR3 has 16 residues. Germline CDR1 and CDR2: LGHDT and YNNKEL (reference sequence). In nucleotides, the CDR3 is TGTGCCAGCAGTTCAGGGACTAGCGGGAGATACAATGAGCAGTTCTTC. The encoded protein is CASSSGTSGRYNEQFF.

The chain couples TRBV2 to TRBJ1-4; maybe TRBD1 (5 bases). The CDR3 loop spans 14 amino acids. Germline-derived CDR1 and CDR2 are SNHLY and FYNNEI. V gave up 7 bases and J gave up 3 bases, with 12 bases separating them. The CDR3 DNA is TGTGCCAGCATCGAGGGACGGGCTAATGAAAAACTGTTTTTT. Encoded protein: CASIEGRANEKLFF.

This clonotype was counted between two and nine times. This chain joins TRBV7-6 and TRBJ2-1; the D call may be TRBD1 or TRBD2 (5 bases each). This CDR3 comprises 16 residues. The ends were cut back, 0 bases at V and 7 bases at J, with 16 bases in the middle. CDR1 and CDR2 from the germline V gene are SGHVS and FNYEAQ. CDR3 sequence reads: CASSLAGVGSGNEQFF. The CDR3 bases are TGTGCCAGCAGCTTAGCGGGGGTGGGCAGTGGTAATGAGCAGTTCTTC. Variable domain in full (rest from reference TRBV7-6 and TRBJ2-1): GAGVSQSPRYKVTKRGQDVALRCDPISGHVSLYWYRQALGQGPEFLTYFNYEAQQDKSGLPNDRFSAERPEGSISTLTIQRTEQRDSAMYRCASSLAGVGSGNEQFFGPGTRLTVL.

This clonotype was counted ten times or more. The chain has TRBV5-1 and TRBJ2-7; TRBD2 aligns across 14 bases. The V and J ends lost 3 bases and 1 base, in that order; junction bases with no gene match: 15. Germline V lookup: CDR1 SGHRS, CDR2 YFSETQ. The CDR3 is 20 residues long. The CDR3 loop is CASSWDGIRGTSGSSYEQYF. CDR3 nucleotide sequence: TGCGCCAGCAGCTGGGATGGAATCCGAGGGACTAGCGGGAGTTCCTACGAGCAGTACTTC.

This clonotype showed up just a few times. V usage is TRBV10-3 and J usage is TRBJ1-1; 7 bases agree with TRBD1. V lost 10 bases and J lost 3; bases outside the gene matches: 5. The CDR3 runs to 12 residues. Germline V gene lookup returns CDR1 ENHRY and CDR2 SYGVKD. Here the CDR3 DNA reads TGTGCCACCAGGGGGTTAGACACTGAAGCTTTCTTT. Protein: CATRGLDTEAFF.

CDR3 bases: TGCGCCAGCAGCCAAGAACCCATCAATCAGCCCCAGCATTTT. Its protein product is CASSQEPINQPQHF. The V call is TRBV4-1, the J call TRBJ1-5; D gene uncertain. Between the trimmed V and J ends, which lost 0 bases and 3 bases, there was a span of 6 bases. Germline assignment: CDR1 MGHRA and CDR2 YSYEKL. CDR3 length: 14 amino acids.

This clonotype came up many times. The chain employs TRBV2 and TRBJ2-3; TRBD2 matches 9 bases. In germline, CDR1 is SNHLY, CDR2 FYNNEI. This CDR3 contains 15 residues. The V gene end was trimmed by 5 bases and the J gene end by 4 bases; junction bases not matched to a gene: 7. CDR3 loop: CASSTSGLRPDTQYF. Here the CDR3 DNA reads TGTGCCAGCAGTACTAGCGGGTTACGCCCAGATACGCAGTATTTT.

A few counts support this clonotype. This sequence joins TRBV27 and TRBJ1-1, with a possible D match to TRBD1 (6 bases). This CDR3 has 12 residues. The V and J ends lost 8 bases and 5 bases respectively, with 12 bases between them. CDR1 and CDR2 (germline): MNHEY, SMNVEV (reference sequence). The CDR3 coding sequence is TGTGCCAGCGGCGCAGGGGTGACTGAAGCTTTCTTT. Translating gives CASGAGVTEAFF.

Ten or more counts support this clonotype. The rearrangement uses TRBV24-1 and TRBJ2-3, with D tentatively TRBD1 (6 bases). The CDR3 length is 13 residues. Germline CDR1 is KGHDR and CDR2 is SFDVKD. The ends were cut back, 4 bases at V and 4 bases at J, with 8 bases in the middle. The CDR3 region is CATSEGAADTQYF. In DNA form, the CDR3 reads TGTGCCACCAGTGAGGGGGCGGCAGATACGCAGTATTTT.

This rearrangement joins TRBV7-9 to TRBJ1-4; 10 bases match TRBD1. The CDR3 has 14 residues. The V and J ends lost 7 bases and 10 bases, in that order; junction bases with no gene match: 9. CDR1 and CDR2 from the germline V gene are SEHNR and FQNEAQ (reference sequence). CDR3 nucleotides: TGTGCCAGCACCGACAGGGGGCAACATGGAAAACTGTTTTTT. Encoded protein: CASTDRGQHGKLFF.